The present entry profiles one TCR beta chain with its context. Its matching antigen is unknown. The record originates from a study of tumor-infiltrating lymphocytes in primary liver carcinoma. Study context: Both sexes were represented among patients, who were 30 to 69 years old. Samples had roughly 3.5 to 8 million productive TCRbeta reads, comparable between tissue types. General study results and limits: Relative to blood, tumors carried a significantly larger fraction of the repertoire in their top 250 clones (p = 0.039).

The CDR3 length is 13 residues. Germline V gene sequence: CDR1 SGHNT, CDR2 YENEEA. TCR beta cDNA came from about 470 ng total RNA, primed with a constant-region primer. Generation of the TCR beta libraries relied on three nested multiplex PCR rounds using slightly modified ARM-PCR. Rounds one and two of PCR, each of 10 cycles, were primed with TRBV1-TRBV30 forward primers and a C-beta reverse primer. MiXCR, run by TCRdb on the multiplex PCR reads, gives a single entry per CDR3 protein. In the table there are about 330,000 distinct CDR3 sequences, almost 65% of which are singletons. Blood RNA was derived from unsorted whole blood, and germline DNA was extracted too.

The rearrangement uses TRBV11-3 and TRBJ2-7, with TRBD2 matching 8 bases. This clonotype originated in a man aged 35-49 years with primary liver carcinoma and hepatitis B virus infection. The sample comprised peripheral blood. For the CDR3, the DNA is TGTGCTAGTAACTTTCGGGAGGGCTCCGAGCAGTACTTC. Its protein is CASNFREGSEQYF.